Below, 32 T cell receptor beta chains from the same sample are listed, as sequenced in a study of control samples from healthy donors and cancer patients. Here immunoSEQ multiplex PCR was the method, and the copy in TCRdb shows in-frame clones only, minus some. Here the sample spans around 85,000 clones, 85% to 90% being singletons. The sequencing input was blood. The receptors come from a woman aged 60-70 years in good health.

CDR3 in DNA: TGTGCCAGCAGCTTATATTTCGGGGGACCGTCGACCTCTGGGGCCAACGTCCTGACTTTC. It is translated as CASSLYFGGPSTSGANVLTF. The chain uses TRBV7-8 and TRBJ2-6; a weak D match, TRBD2 (6 bases). V was cut by 2 bases and J by 0 bases, with 20 bases left in between. This CDR3 has 20 amino acids. CDR1 SGHVS and CDR2 FQNEAQ come from the germline V gene.

V usage is TRBV29-1 and J usage is TRBJ1-1; D remains unclear. The CDR3 contains 12 residues. The germline V gene encodes CDR1 SQVTM and CDR2 ANQGSEA. V was cut by 6 bases and J by 1 base, with 9 bases left in between. DNA for the CDR3: TGCAGCGTGCTCTCGAAGAACACTGAAGCTTTCTTT. Its translation: CSVLSKNTEAFF.

The rearrangement joins TRBV7-2 to TRBJ1-6; no clear D gene. Trimming stripped 4 bases from V and 7 bases from J, with 11 bases between. The CDR3 totals 14 residues. The germline V gene encodes CDR1 SGHTA and CDR2 FQGNSA. This CDR3 reads CASSSTGRNSPLHF. CDR3 in DNA: TGTGCCAGCAGCTCTACGGGCAGGAATTCACCCCTCCACTTT.

In this sample, this clone turned up a few times. The chain couples TRBV11-2 to TRBJ1-1, with 10 bases that match TRBD1. Germline CDR1 is SGHAT and CDR2 is FQNNGV. The ends lost 7 bases at V and 1 base at J; junction bases unmatched: 9. The CDR3 sequence is 16 residues long. The CDR3 DNA is TGTGCCAGCACCTCGGGACAGGGGCGGGCGAACACTGAAGCTTTCTTT. This translates into CASTSGQGRANTEAFF.

This chain joins TRBV2 and TRBJ1-1, with D unclear. Germline CDR1 is SNHLY and CDR2 is FYNNEI. This CDR3 is 14 amino acids long. Trimming took 4 bases from V and 2 from J, leaving 11 bases between them. The CDR3 DNA reads TGTGCCAGCAGTGGACCGACTAGTAACACTGAAGCTTTCTTT. As protein: CASSGPTSNTEAFF. The whole variable domain, remainder taken from reference TRBV2 and TRBJ1-1, is EPEVTQTPSHQVTQMGQEVILRCVPISNHLYFYWYRQILGQKVEFLVSFYNNEISEKSEIFDDQFSVERPDGSNFTLKIRSTKLEDSAMYFCASSGPTSNTEAFFGQGTRLTVV.

The chain links TRBV19 to TRBJ1-2, with 7 bases fitting TRBD1. Germline assignment: CDR1 LNHDA and CDR2 SQIVND (reference sequence). Losses at the gene ends were 6 bases for V and 8 bases for J; bases not matched to a gene: 15. The CDR3 totals 15 residues. The CDR3 bases are TGTGCCAGTAGCGGAGTTACAGGGGAGGGCTACGGCTACACCTTC. Its protein product is CASSGVTGEGYGYTF.

The rearrangement links TRBV28 to TRBJ2-4; 11 positions match TRBD1. CDR1 is MDHEN and CDR2 is SYDVKM in the germline V gene. Unmatched junction bases numbered 3, after V lost 8 bases and J lost 6 bases. The CDR3 loop spans 13 amino acids. CDR3 in amino acids: CASRGTGGNIQYF. DNA of the CDR3: TGTGCCAGCCGGGGGACAGGGGGAAACATTCAGTACTTC.

V and J are TRBV4-3 and TRBJ2-3, with D possibly matching TRBD2 (5 bases). Germline lookup yields CDR1 LGHNA and CDR2 YSLEER. CDR3 length equals 17 residues. V shed 0 bases and J shed 4 bases, with 17 bases lying between them. The CDR3 protein is CASSQDFRVKRSDTQYF. CDR3 coding DNA: TGCGCCAGCAGCCAAGATTTCCGAGTTAAGCGGTCAGATACGCAGTATTTT.

The V call is TRBV6-6, the J call TRBJ1-2, with 9 positions matching TRBD1. The germline gives CDR1 MNHNY, CDR2 SVGAGI (reference sequence). V was clipped by 6 bases and J by 4 bases; unmatched bases: 12. This CDR3 has 16 amino acids. The CDR3 here is CASSLTGGPYGYGYTF. CDR3 coding DNA: TGTGCCAGCAGCCTGACAGGGGGGCCCTATGGCTATGGCTACACCTTC.

The chain links TRBV4-1 to TRBJ1-6, with D possibly TRBD1 on 5 matching bases. V shed 0 bases and J shed 13 bases, with 19 bases lying between them. CDR1 is MGHRA, CDR2 YSYEKL, per germline. The CDR3 covers 16 residues. CDR3 protein: CASSQDWDPYSSPLHF. The CDR3 DNA sequence: TGCGCCAGCAGCCAAGACTGGGACCCTTATTCATCGCCCCTCCACTTT.

This sequence joins TRBV28 and TRBJ1-4; tentatively, D is TRBD1 (6 bases). In germline, CDR1 is MDHEN, CDR2 SYDVKM. This CDR3 is 15 amino acids long. The V and J ends lost 4 bases and 8 bases respectively, with 17 bases between them. CDR3 protein: CASSSRSGAGEKLFF. CDR3 nucleotide sequence: TGTGCCAGCAGTTCCCGATCGGGGGCGGGGGAAAAACTGTTTTTT.

The table lists this clone with a few counts. V and J are TRBV5-1 and TRBJ2-5; 7 bases map to TRBD2. J lost 3 bases, V lost 4 bases, and 12 bases had no gene match. The CDR3 is 16 residues long. Germline values: CDR1 SGHRS, CDR2 YFSETQ. The DNA of the CDR3 is TGCGCCAGCAGCCTTAGAGGTGGGGACTACAAAGAGACCCAGTACTTC. This gives the protein CASSLRGGDYKETQYF.

This clone was seen only a few times. The chain combines TRBV15 with TRBJ1-4; tentative D call: TRBD1 (5 bases). The V gene lost 1 base and the J gene lost 7 bases, with 13 bases spanning the gap. This CDR3 spans 15 amino acids. Germline V gene lookup returns CDR1 LNHNV and CDR2 YYDKDF (reference sequence). This CDR3 is CATSRAGTGGEKLFF. The CDR3 DNA reads as TGTGCCACCAGCAGAGCAGGGACGGGGGGTGAAAAACTGTTTTTT.

The chain has TRBV30 and TRBJ1-6, with D maybe TRBD1 (6 bases). V dropped 5 bases and J dropped 7 bases, with 12 bases sitting between them. CDR1 GTSNPN and CDR2 SVGIG come from the germline V gene (reference sequence). The CDR3 is 13 amino acids. The CDR3 DNA follows: TGTGCCTGGGGACAGTTCAAAAATTCACCCCTCCACTTT. It translates to CAWGQFKNSPLHF.

The V and J genes are TRBV2 and TRBJ1-1; no firm D call. The CDR3 is made up of 14 amino acids. The germline V and J ends were trimmed by 6 bases and 3 bases, with 14 bases remaining between them. Germline V gives CDR1 SNHLY, CDR2 FYNNEI. In nucleotides, the CDR3 is TGTGCCAGCAGCCAAGAGAGAGAGTACACTGAAGCTTTCTTT. Translation: CASSQEREYTEAFF.

The CDR3 nucleotides read TGTGCCAGCAGCTTTAGTCCAGATACGCAGTATTTT. Translation gives CASSFSPDTQYF. V usage is TRBV28 and J usage is TRBJ2-3; no clear D. Trimming shortened V by 6 bases and J by 4 bases, and 8 bases separated the two germline ends. Germline V CDR1 and CDR2: MDHEN, SYDVKM. The CDR3 loop spans 12 amino acids.

V gene TRBV10-3 combines with J gene TRBJ1-1; tentatively, D is TRBD1 (5 bases). The CDR3 runs to 15 residues. V was shortened by 0 bases and J by 1 base, with 9 bases between the two germline ends. CDR1 is ENHRY and CDR2 is SYGVKD in the germline V gene. The chain's CDR3 is CAISESAGRNTEAFF. The DNA of the CDR3 is TGTGCCATCAGTGAGTCCGCAGGGAGGAACACTGAAGCTTTCTTT.

The chain joins TRBV5-1 to TRBJ2-3; TRBD2 matches 8 bases. This CDR3 has 16 residues. V gave up 0 bases and J gave up 4 bases; unmatched junction bases: 7. Looked up from germline, CDR1 is SGHRS and CDR2 is YFSETQ. Here the CDR3 reads CASSLDWASGPDTQYF. In nucleotides, the CDR3 is TGCGCCAGCAGCTTGGATTGGGCTAGCGGGCCAGATACGCAGTATTTT.

The rearrangement links TRBV18 to TRBJ1-2, with 7 bases that match TRBD1. The CDR3 loop spans 14 amino acids. With 8 bases clipped from V and 2 bases from J, the junction kept 8 bases outside the gene matches. Germline CDR1 KGHSH, CDR2 LQKENI. The CDR3, as DNA: TGTGCCAGCACCACCTCGGACAGGAACTATGGCTACACCTTC. It codes for CASTTSDRNYGYTF. The complete variable domain, with remaining parts taken from reference TRBV18 and TRBJ1-2, reads NAGVMQNPRHLVRRRGQEARLRCSPMKGHSHVYWYRQLPEEGLKFMVYLQKENIIDESGMPKERFSAEFPKEGPSILRIQQVVRGDSAAYFCASTTSDRNYGYTFGSGTRLTVV.

In DNA form, the CDR3 reads TGTGCCAGCAGTTACCGCCTTGGGGGGAGCACAGATACGCAGTATTTT. Translated, it gives CASSYRLGGSTDTQYF. The V call is TRBV6-5, the J call TRBJ2-3; TRBD2 is a possible D gene (6 bases). The germline V and J ends were trimmed by 2 bases and 0 bases, with 12 bases remaining between them. CDR3 size: 16 residues. Germline assignment: CDR1 MNHEY and CDR2 SVGAGI.

The V call is TRBV7-9, the J call TRBJ1-2; D call uncertain. V was trimmed by 1 base and J by 6 bases, leaving 9 bases between them. Germline V gene sequence: CDR1 SEHNR, CDR2 FQNEAQ (reference sequence). CDR3 length: 13 amino acids. Written as DNA, the CDR3 is TGTGCCAGCAGCTTAGACGAGGGAAATGGCTACACCTTC. Translated, it gives CASSLDEGNGYTF.

The CDR3 here is CASSPDRDFNYGYTF. CDR3 bases: TGTGCCAGCTCCCCCGACAGGGATTTTAACTATGGCTACACCTTC. This rearrangement joins TRBV18 to TRBJ1-2; 7 bases align to TRBD1. The CDR3 sequence is 15 residues long. Losses at the gene ends were 6 bases for V and 1 base for J; bases not matched to a gene: 8. Germline lookup yields CDR1 KGHSH and CDR2 LQKENI. Drawing the rest from reference TRBV18 and TRBJ1-2, the complete variable domain is NAGVMQNPRHLVRRRGQEARLRCSPMKGHSHVYWYRQLPEEGLKFMVYLQKENIIDESGMPKERFSAEFPKEGPSILRIQQVVRGDSAAYFCASSPDRDFNYGYTFGSGTRLTVV.

The chain combines TRBV20-1 with TRBJ2-1; possible D gene TRBD2, 6 bases. Germline V gene lookup returns CDR1 DFQATT and CDR2 SNEGSKA (reference sequence). The CDR3 has 13 amino acids. Trimming left V 3 bases short and J 12 bases short, with 18 bases between. Here the CDR3 DNA reads TGCAGTGCTAGTGGTCCGGGACTCCAGGGGCAGTTCTTC. Amino acids: CSASGPGLQGQFF.

This chain links TRBV7-3 with TRBJ1-2; maybe TRBD1 (5 bases). Trimming pared 4 bases from V and 8 bases from J, leaving 17 bases between. Germline V lookup: CDR1 SGHTA, CDR2 FQGTGA. This CDR3 spans 14 amino acids. The CDR3 coding sequence is TGTGCCAGCAGCTCGAGCCGGGACGTCGGGGGCTACACCTTC. As protein: CASSSSRDVGGYTF.

This clone was detected only once. The chain uses TRBV6-5 and TRBJ2-1, with 12 bases lining up with TRBD2. V gave up 4 bases and J gave up 10 bases; unmatched junction bases: 5. The length of the CDR3 is 14 residues. Germline V gene data show CDR1 as MNHEY and CDR2 as SVGAGI. CDR3 DNA sequence: TGTGCCAGCAGTTCTAGCGGGAGGGTAAGGGAGCAGTTCTTC. Encoded protein: CASSSSGRVREQFF.

The gene calls are TRBV25-1 and TRBJ2-7; tentative D call: TRBD2 (6 bases). The CDR3 length is 16 residues. V was pared by 4 bases and J by 7 bases, with 23 bases between. Germline CDR1 reads MGHDK; CDR2 reads SYGVNS. The CDR3 reads CASSGAGPRFSREQYF. The CDR3 DNA is TGTGCCAGCAGTGGGGCGGGACCGCGTTTCTCAAGAGAGCAGTACTTC.

The chain joins TRBV18 to TRBJ1-1, with D tentatively TRBD1 (5 bases). The V gene's germline CDR1 is KGHSH and CDR2 LQKENI. The V and J ends lost 1 base and 3 bases respectively, with 6 bases between them. The length of the CDR3 is 13 residues. The CDR3: CASSPLQDTEAFF. DNA of the CDR3: TGTGCCAGCTCACCACTACAGGACACTGAAGCTTTCTTT. The variable domain in full, completed from reference TRBV18 and TRBJ1-1, reads NAGVMQNPRHLVRRRGQEARLRCSPMKGHSHVYWYRQLPEEGLKFMVYLQKENIIDESGMPKERFSAEFPKEGPSILRIQQVVRGDSAAYFCASSPLQDTEAFFGQGTRLTVV.

The rearrangement uses TRBV23-1 and TRBJ1-2; the D gene is possibly TRBD1 (6 bases). TRBV23-1 is annotated as an ORF whose role is uncertain. The germline V and J ends were trimmed by 3 bases and 8 bases, with 16 bases remaining between them. The CDR3 is 14 amino acids. CDR3 amino acids: CASSHPGQFLGYTF. DNA of the CDR3: TGCGCCAGCAGTCACCCCGGACAGTTCCTGGGCTACACCTTC.

CDR3 bases: TGTGCCAGCAGCGCAACTAGCGGAGCGGTCACAGATACGCAGTATTTT. Amino acid sequence: CASSATSGAVTDTQYF. This rearrangement joins TRBV7-6 to TRBJ2-3; 8 nucleotides line up with TRBD2. The CDR3 has 16 residues. V lost 5 bases and J lost 2; bases outside the gene matches: 9. Germline CDR1 is SGHVS and CDR2 is FNYEAQ.

The rearrangement joins TRBV5-3 to TRBJ2-1; D is unclear. TRBV5-3 is given ORF status, its function remaining uncertain. There are 13 residues in the CDR3. V was pared by 1 base and J by 6 bases, with 8 bases between. CDR3 loop: CARSLIGVNEQFF. The CDR3 coding sequence is TGTGCCAGAAGCTTGATTGGGGTCAATGAGCAGTTCTTC.

This chain joins TRBV27 and TRBJ2-3; D unresolved. The CDR3 is made up of 13 amino acids. Trimming took off 4 bases at V and 9 bases at J, with 14 bases between the two ends. Germline V lookup: CDR1 MNHEY, CDR2 SMNVEV (reference sequence). CDR3 sequence reads: CASSSVVGATQYF. In DNA, the CDR3 is TGTGCCAGCAGTTCGGTGGTCGGCGCGACGCAGTATTTT.

The genes are TRBV6-6 and TRBJ2-7, with a tentative D call TRBD1 (5 bases). Looked up from germline, CDR1 is MNHNY and CDR2 is SVGAGI (reference sequence). The CDR3 covers 14 residues. The V end was cut by 5 bases, the J end by 0 bases, with 11 bases between. Here the CDR3 DNA reads TGTGCCAGCAGTCCCTCGACAGCCTCCTACGAGCAGTACTTC. Its translation is CASSPSTASYEQYF.